The clone carrying this TCR beta chain was picked up many times. Its antigen is currently unknown. These data come from a study of cytomegalovirus exposure and HLA in healthy donors. The wider study: Earlier work reported 117 million unique TCR beta sequences from about 179 million T cells.

The study ran its PCR with 60 Vbeta and 13 Jbeta primers. Sequenced by immunoSEQ multiplex PCR; TCRdb stores in-frame clones only, minus some. The sample lists 160,000 or so clones; more than 70% were seen once. Study results and caveats: Being productive about 87% or about 30% of the time was typical of most TCR beta V segments in an earlier analysis. An Asian-associated ancestry cluster reportedly showed fewer N-insertions than the approximately 650-donor mean in a later analysis. Upon later analysis, HLA-associated TCR beta chains proved more clonally expanded than other, equally common chains.

Per the germline V gene, CDR1 is SNHLY and CDR2 is FYNNEI. CDR3 length: 12 amino acids. V dropped 6 bases and J dropped 11; count of bases not matched to a gene: 4. Sequencing input: PBMCs. The clonotype comes from a man younger than 40 in good health and CMV-seronegative. The genes are TRBV2 and TRBJ1-1, with TRBD1 matching over 12 bases. The CDR3 here is CASRGTGGHAFF. The CDR3 DNA is TGTGCCAGCAGAGGGACAGGGGGCCATGCTTTCTTT.